One and the same sample provided the 27 T cell receptor beta chains below, sequenced in a study of response to subunit inactivated influenza vaccine. TCRdb reanalysed the RT-PCR reads using MiXCR and keeps one entry per CDR3 protein. The sample shows about half a million distinct CDR3 sequences, 25% of them seen only once. Specimen: CD4+ T cells sorted from PBMCs, collected 5 to 6 days after vaccination. The receptors originated from a man in his forties or fifties who received an inactivated influenza vaccine.

This clonotype was seen a handful of times. V and J are TRBV4-2 and TRBJ2-3, with TRBD2 matching over 13 bases. This CDR3 is built from 16 residues. Trimming at V came to 2 bases and at J to 6 bases, leaving 5 bases not matched to a gene. From germline, CDR1 is LGHNA and CDR2 YNFKEQ. CDR3 in DNA: TGTGCCAGCAGCCAACTCACTAGCGGGAGGGCTGATACGCAGTATTTT. Amino acids: CASSQLTSGRADTQYF.

The chain is built from TRBV5-1 and TRBJ1-1, with a possible D match to TRBD1 (6 bases). The CDR3 has 16 residues. Looked up from germline, CDR1 is SGHRS and CDR2 is YFSETQ. The V and J ends lost 0 bases and 1 base respectively, with 13 bases between them. Here the CDR3 DNA reads TGCGCCAGCAGCTTGGTCGGCACAGGGAAGAACACTGAAGCTTTCTTT. Amino acid sequence: CASSLVGTGKNTEAFF.

This chain links TRBV7-2 with TRBJ1-4, with a possible D match to TRBD1 (5 bases). This CDR3 has 13 residues. V lost 5 bases and J lost 5, with 9 bases in between. Germline loops: CDR1 SGHTA, CDR2 FQGNSA. The CDR3 DNA sequence: TGTGCCAGCAGCCGGGGACCGAATGAAAAACTGTTTTTT. As protein: CASSRGPNEKLFF.

This clonotype turned up a few times. The CDR3 protein is CAIRLADTQYF. CDR3 DNA: TGTGCCATTAGACTAGCGGATACGCAGTATTTT. The rearrangement joins TRBV10-3 to TRBJ2-3, with 8 bases fitting TRBD2. The CDR3 runs to 11 residues. Germline V gene data show CDR1 as ENHRY and CDR2 as SYGVKD. With V trimmed by 9 bases and J by 6 bases, 2 bases remained unmatched.

The genes are TRBV2 and TRBJ2-2; D is uncertain. The germline V gene has CDR1 SNHLY and CDR2 FYNNEI. The CDR3 extends over 14 amino acids. The V end lost 7 bases, the J end lost 4 bases, and 13 bases lay between the germline ends. The CDR3 here is CASKVRLGTGELFF. DNA of the CDR3: TGTGCCAGCAAAGTCCGCCTGGGCACCGGGGAGCTGTTTTTT.

Points on this clonotype: The conserved phenylalanine or tryptophan is not found at the CDR3 terminus, so this likely reflects a read error. The V call is TRBV7-6, the J call TRBJ1-5, with D unclear. The CDR3 is 13 residues long. Deletions cut 3 bases from V and 4 bases from J, with 7 bases between. Germline V lookup: CDR1 SGHVS, CDR2 FNYEAQ. Here the CDR3 reads CASSLGINQPQHS. The CDR3 DNA is TGTGCCAGCAGCTTGGGCATTAATCAGCCCCAGCATTCT.

This clonotype was counted between two and nine times. This chain joins TRBV4-2 and TRBJ1-1; D is unclear. In germline, CDR1 is LGHNA, CDR2 YNFKEQ. V lost 4 bases and J 2 bases, leaving 17 bases between the germline ends. CDR3 length: 16 amino acids. The CDR3 loop reads CASSPYPLDGNTEAFF. For the CDR3, the DNA is TGTGCCAGCAGCCCCTACCCCCTCGACGGTAACACTGAAGCTTTCTTT.

The sample holds many counts of this clonotype. This sequence joins TRBV5-4 and TRBJ1-6, with D possibly matching TRBD1 (5 bases). Per the germline V gene, CDR1 is SGHNT and CDR2 is YYREEE (reference sequence). This CDR3 comprises 14 residues. V was trimmed by 2 bases and J by 10 bases, leaving 13 bases between them. The CDR3 is CASSFGREGSPLHF. The CDR3 DNA is TGTGCCAGCAGCTTTGGCAGGGAGGGGTCACCCCTCCACTTT.

J is TRBJ2-7 and V is TRBV5-1; possibly TRBD1 for D (6 bases). Looked up from germline, CDR1 is SGHRS and CDR2 is YFSETQ. The V gene lost 5 bases and the J gene lost 3 bases, with 12 bases spanning the gap. CDR3 size: 13 residues. In DNA, the CDR3 is TGCGCCAGCAGGGAGCCAGGGGTCTACGAGCAGTACTTC. Its translation: CASREPGVYEQYF. Full variable domain (rest looked up from reference TRBV5-1 and TRBJ2-7): KAGVTQTPRYLIKTRGQQVTLSCSPISGHRSVSWYQQTPGQGLQFLFEYFSETQRNKGNFPGRFSGRQFSNSRSEMNVSTLELGDSALYLCASREPGVYEQYFGPGTRLTVT.

This clonotype was counted between two and nine times. The chain has TRBV5-1 and TRBJ1-5, with D hard to call. The CDR3 sequence is 13 residues long. Germline-derived CDR1 and CDR2 are SGHRS and YFSETQ. V gave up 8 bases and J gave up 3 bases, with 12 bases separating them. CDR3 residues: CASGWDFNQPQHF. DNA for the CDR3: TGCGCCAGTGGGTGGGATTTCAATCAGCCCCAGCATTTT.

This clonotype was seen a few times. This chain joins TRBV7-2 and TRBJ2-2; no reliable D call. This CDR3 region has 15 residues. Germline V gives CDR1 SGHTA, CDR2 FQGNSA. V lost 5 bases to trimming and J lost 0 bases, with 10 bases between them. The CDR3 is CASSRVGANTGELFF. Written as DNA, the CDR3 is TGTGCCAGCAGCCGAGTTGGGGCGAACACCGGGGAGCTGTTTTTT.

V is TRBV15 and J is TRBJ1-1; D remains ambiguous. The germline CDR1 and CDR2 sequences are LNHNV and YYDKDF (reference sequence). Trimming stripped 0 bases from V and 0 bases from J, with 2 bases between. The CDR3 contains 13 residues. CDR3 sequence reads: CATSRDLNTEAFF. In DNA, the CDR3 is TGTGCCACCAGCAGAGATTTGAACACTGAAGCTTTCTTT.

A few counts support this clonotype. The rearrangement links TRBV5-1 to TRBJ1-1; TRBD1 aligns across 7 bases. The germline V gene has CDR1 SGHRS and CDR2 YFSETQ. The CDR3 loop spans 14 amino acids. After removal of 4 bases from V and 4 bases from J, the junction contained 7 bases not matched to a gene. The DNA for the CDR3 is TGCGCCAGCAGCGAGGGGACAGATGGCACTGAAGCTTTCTTT. Translated, it gives CASSEGTDGTEAFF.

This clonotype showed up just a few times. The rearrangement uses TRBV7-2 and TRBJ1-1; D is uncertain. CDR1 and CDR2 from the germline V gene are SGHTA and FQGNSA. The CDR3 runs 14 residues. V lost 1 base and J 5 bases, leaving 11 bases between the germline ends. The CDR3 sequence: CASSLESVVTEAFF. The CDR3 DNA is TGTGCCAGCAGCTTAGAGAGCGTTGTGACTGAAGCTTTCTTT.

This clonotype was recorded a few times. This chain connects TRBV11-2 to TRBJ2-1; D may be TRBD2 (7 bases). Germline CDR1 and CDR2: SGHAT and FQNNGV. The ends were cut back, 5 bases at V and 0 bases at J, with 23 bases in the middle. The CDR3 sequence is 19 residues long. CDR3 amino acids: CASSRWGGLAASSYNEQFF. The CDR3 DNA follows: TGTGCCAGCAGCCGTTGGGGGGGCCTAGCGGCGAGCTCCTACAATGAGCAGTTCTTC.

This chain uses TRBV7-2 with TRBJ1-2; no clear D. V was shortened by 0 bases and J by 5 bases, with 4 bases between the two germline ends. The germline V gene has CDR1 SGHTA and CDR2 FQGNSA. The length of the CDR3 is 12 residues. For the CDR3, the DNA is TGTGCCAGCAGCTTAGCCCCTTATGGCTACACCTTC. As protein: CASSLAPYGYTF.

The chain's CDR3 is CASSLSTTGTHYEQYF. The CDR3 nucleotides are TGTGCCAGCAGTTTATCGACGACAGGGACTCATTACGAGCAGTACTTC. This chain links TRBV27 with TRBJ2-7; weak D call: TRBD1 (7 bases). Germline V lookup: CDR1 MNHEY, CDR2 SMNVEV (reference sequence). V was trimmed by 0 bases and J by 4 bases, leaving 16 bases between them. This CDR3 region has 16 residues.

Here the CDR3 reads CASSEAYLGQGDEQYF. The CDR3 DNA sequence: TGTGCCAGCAGTGAAGCGTACCTGGGACAGGGGGACGAGCAGTACTTC. The J gene is TRBJ2-7, the V gene TRBV6-1; 11 positions match TRBD1. Germline-derived CDR1 and CDR2 are MNHNS and SASEGT. The CDR3 spans 16 residues. Trimming at V came to 0 bases and at J to 5 bases, leaving 6 bases not matched to a gene.

This chain joins TRBV14 and TRBJ2-1, with 12 bases that match TRBD2. This CDR3 region has 17 residues. V gave up 2 bases and J gave up 0 bases; unmatched junction bases: 2. The germline CDR1 and CDR2 sequences are SGHDN and FVKESK. CDR3 DNA sequence: TGTGCCAGCAGCCAAAGACTAGCGGGAGCCTCCTACAATGAGCAGTTCTTC. Translated, it gives CASSQRLAGASYNEQFF.

In the case of this clonotype: This clone may be a read error of a much larger clone one base away. The CDR3 protein is CASSSRQNTGELFF. The DNA for the CDR3 is TGCGCCAGCAGCTCGAGGCAGAACACCGGGGAGCTGTTTTTT. J is TRBJ2-2 and V is TRBV5-1; D unresolved. CDR1 and CDR2 from the germline V gene are SGHRS and YFSETQ. This CDR3 has 14 amino acids. The V and J ends lost 3 bases and 1 base respectively, with 7 bases between them.

The rearrangement joins TRBV20-1 to TRBJ2-5; D is unclear. Germline loops: CDR1 DFQATT, CDR2 SNEGSKA (reference sequence). The ends were cut back, 1 base at V and 3 bases at J, with 9 bases in the middle. This CDR3 spans 13 amino acids. The CDR3 DNA reads as TGCAGTGCTAGAGTGAGTCACGAAGAGACCCAGTACTTC. Encoded protein: CSARVSHEETQYF.

In this sample, this clonotype turned up a few times. The gene calls are TRBV2 and TRBJ1-5; D gene uncertain. The CDR3 contains 14 residues. Trimming took off 7 bases at V and 6 bases at J, with 16 bases between the two ends. Germline V CDR1 and CDR2: SNHLY, FYNNEI. CDR3 nucleotide sequence: TGTGCCAGCACCCCGGGTCTACTGGGTCAGCCCCAGCATTTT. This encodes CASTPGLLGQPQHF.

This clonotype was picked up a small number of times. V and J are TRBV20-1 and TRBJ2-1, with 15 nucleotides matching TRBD2. V shed 2 bases and J 6 bases; nucleotides not matched to a gene: 14. The CDR3 spans 19 residues. CDR1 is DFQATT, CDR2 SNEGSKA, per germline (reference sequence). CDR3 amino acids: CSARSVGLAGGPRVNEQFF. CDR3 nucleotides: TGCAGTGCTAGATCCGTTGGACTAGCGGGAGGGCCTCGGGTCAATGAGCAGTTCTTC.

The chain carries TRBV11-2 and TRBJ2-2; D is tentatively TRBD1 or TRBD2 (6 bases each). CDR1 and CDR2 (germline): SGHAT, FQNNGV. The CDR3 totals 16 residues. The V and J ends lost 1 base and 4 bases respectively, with 13 bases between them. The CDR3 DNA follows: TGTGCCAGCAGCTTAGGCTGGGGGGCCGGCACCGGGGAGCTGTTTTTT. The encoded protein is CASSLGWGAGTGELFF.

The chain carries TRBV4-2 and TRBJ2-6; perhaps TRBD2 as D (5 bases). The CDR3 sequence is 18 residues long. The germline V gene has CDR1 LGHNA and CDR2 YNFKEQ. Between the trimmed V and J ends, which lost 2 bases and 0 bases, there was a span of 14 bases. CDR3: CASSQNTGGTSGANVLTF. Here the CDR3 DNA reads TGTGCCAGCAGCCAAAATACCGGAGGAACCTCTGGGGCCAACGTCCTGACTTTC.

The table lists this clonotype with a few counts. The chain combines TRBV5-4 with TRBJ2-1; D call uncertain. There are 15 residues in the CDR3. Germline V CDR1 and CDR2: SGHNT, YYREEE (reference sequence). Trimming cost V 1 base and J 1 base, with 9 bases left between them. CDR3 loop: CASSLFAKSYNEQFF. CDR3 nucleotide sequence: TGTGCCAGCAGCTTGTTTGCCAAGTCCTACAATGAGCAGTTCTTC.

This clonotype was picked up a small number of times. This chain joins TRBV10-3 and TRBJ2-7; no definite D call. V was cut by 6 bases and J by 6 bases, with 12 bases left in between. The CDR3 runs to 12 residues. CDR1 and CDR2 (germline): ENHRY, SYGVKD. The DNA of the CDR3 is TGTGCCATCAGGGACCGGAGCACCGAGCAGTACTTC. This codes for CAIRDRSTEQYF.